The 3 T cell receptor beta chains in this list originate from one sample, sequenced in a study of T-cell memory formation after mild COVID-19. One entry per CDR3 protein results from TCRdb running MiXCR on the 5' RACE reads. The sample shows 200,000 to 250,000 distinct CDR3 sequences, approximately 10% of them seen only once. Input material: PBMCs or a T cell subset sorted from them (not recorded which). The source of these receptors is a man aged 18 to 29 who had mild COVID-19 (a few samples of this study predate the infection). Cell type and time point are not known.

The rearrangement uses TRBV29-1 and TRBJ2-5, with TRBD1 as a possible D gene (5 bases). There are 12 residues in the CDR3. V shed 7 bases and J shed 2 bases, with 11 bases lying between them. Germline assignment: CDR1 SQVTM and CDR2 ANQGSEA. The CDR3 bases are TGCAGCGGTGGGGCTGGACAAGAGACCCAGTACTTC. This encodes CSGGAGQETQYF. The whole variable domain, filled in from reference TRBV29-1 and TRBJ2-5, reads SAVISQKPSRDICQRGTSLTIQCQVDSQVTMMFWYRQQPGQSLTLIATANQGSEATYESGFVIDKFPISRPNLTFSTLTVSNMSPEDSSIYLCSGGAGQETQYFGPGTRLLVL.

As DNA, the CDR3 is TGTGCCAGCAGTGATGGCGGGAGGCTGCCCCAGCATTTT. Translated, it gives CASSDGGRLPQHF. The chain recombines TRBV2 with TRBJ1-5; D is unclear. The CDR3 runs 13 residues. Germline V CDR1 and CDR2: SNHLY, FYNNEI. Trimming removed 3 bases from V and 9 bases from J, with 12 bases in between.

This clonotype was recorded at least ten times. This chain connects TRBV20-1 to TRBJ1-1; D is undetermined. This CDR3 is built from 14 residues. Germline CDR1 is DFQATT and CDR2 is SNEGSKA (reference sequence). The V end lost 5 bases, the J end lost 2 bases, and 15 bases lay between the germline ends. CDR3 amino acids: CSARHIRANTEAFF. The CDR3 coding sequence is TGCAGTGCTCGGCACATTAGGGCTAACACTGAAGCTTTCTTT.